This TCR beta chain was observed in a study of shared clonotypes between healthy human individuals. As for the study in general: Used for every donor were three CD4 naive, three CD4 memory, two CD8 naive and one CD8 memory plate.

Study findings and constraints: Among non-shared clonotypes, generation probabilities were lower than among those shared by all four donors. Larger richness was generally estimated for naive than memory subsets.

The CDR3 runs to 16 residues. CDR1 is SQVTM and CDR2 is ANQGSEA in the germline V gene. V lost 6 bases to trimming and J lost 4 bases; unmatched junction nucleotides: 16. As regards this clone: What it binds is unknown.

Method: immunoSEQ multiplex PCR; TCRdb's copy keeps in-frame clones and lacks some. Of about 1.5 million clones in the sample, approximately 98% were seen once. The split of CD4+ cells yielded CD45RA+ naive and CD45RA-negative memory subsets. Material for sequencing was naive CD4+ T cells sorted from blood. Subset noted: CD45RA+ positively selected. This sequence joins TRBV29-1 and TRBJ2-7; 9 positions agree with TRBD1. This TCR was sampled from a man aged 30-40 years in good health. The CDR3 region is CSVGQGIGGSGYEQYF. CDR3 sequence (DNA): TGCAGCGTAGGACAGGGGATAGGCGGGAGTGGGTACGAGCAGTACTTC.